This T cell receptor beta chain was captured by sequencing in a study of identical twins. TCRdb recomputed calls from the 5' RACE reads with MiXCR, one row per CDR3 protein. The sample lists roughly 290,000 distinct CDR3 sequences, 6.5% to 9.5% occurring once. Study-wide points: Insertion counts were lower in abundant cord blood beta clonotypes, a trend that memory repertoires did not show.

This clonotype has more than one count but fewer than ten. Its target is unknown. J was trimmed by 10 bases and V by 4 bases; bases with no gene match: 15. The V gene's germline CDR1 is SGHDT and CDR2 YYEEEE. The CDR3 sequence is 17 residues long. The sample was also linked to a second study, of yellow fever vaccine responses in identical twins.

The origin of this receptor is a young woman in good health. Source material: memory (CD45RO+) T cells sorted from blood. J is TRBJ2-1 and V is TRBV5-6; TRBD2 matches 12 bases. CDR3 DNA: TGTGCCAGCAGCCCGCGACTAGCGGGAGCGTATCGACCCGAGCAGTTCTTC. Its protein product is CASSPRLAGAYRPEQFF.